The clone carrying this T cell receptor beta chain was picked up many times. Antigen: not known. This sample is drawn from a study of T cells in Graves' hyperthyroidism and ophthalmopathy. The study's findings and limits: Blood also showed most of the thyroid clonotypes that were expanded above 0.001. Stable hyperthyroidism was told apart from ophthalmopathy by a model built on 13 V-J features.

It was uncontrolled infection, other autoimmune disease, pregnancy or lactation that excluded patients. Diagnosis rested on symptoms, serum thyroxine and TRAb, thyroid ultrasound, and orbital computed tomography. RNA transcripts gave rise to amplified TCR beta CDR3 regions. HTBI primers were the set used in a first-round RT-PCR of the TCR CDR3. TCRdb called the multiplex PCR reads again in MiXCR, with one record for every CDR3 protein. The sample has under 450,000 distinct CDR3 sequences; roughly 14% are singletons. The CDR3 sequence is 16 residues long. The germline V gene encodes CDR1 SQVTM and CDR2 ANQGSEA. V shed 4 bases and J 2 bases; nucleotides not matched to a gene: 11.

This receptor was taken from a woman younger than 35 with Graves' hyperthyroidism. V is TRBV29-1 and J is TRBJ2-5, with 9 bases aligning to TRBD2. The sample comprised blood. This CDR3 reads CSVVHLRLAEQETQYF. In DNA, the CDR3 is TGCAGCGTTGTCCACTTGAGACTAGCGGAACAAGAGACCCAGTACTTC.